This entry features one T cell receptor (beta chain) sequence. The data were produced by immunoSEQ multiplex PCR, yet TCRdb's version contains in-frame clones alone and is incomplete. The table lists about 190,000 clones, about 88% of them singletons. This sample is drawn from a study of blood T cell repertoires in COVID-19. The sequence derives from a woman aged 40 to 55 who had recovered from COVID-19. Sequenced sample: peripheral blood.

The CDR3 bases are TGTGCCAGCAGTTACTCTGCGGGACAGACCTACGAGCAGTACTTC. This codes for CASSYSAGQTYEQYF. The chain employs TRBV6-5 and TRBJ2-7; D perhaps matches TRBD1 (7 bases). Germline V gene lookup returns CDR1 MNHEY and CDR2 SVGAGI. This CDR3 has 15 residues. V dropped 0 bases and J dropped 2 bases, with 11 bases sitting between them.